This T cell receptor beta chain derives from a study of spatial heterogeneity in lung cancer (dated by TCRdb to the late 2010s). In the study overall: Donors were some 70 patients with early-stage, untreated non-small cell lung cancer from the lung TRACERx cohort. In the raw uncorrected reads, each unique combination of TCR and UMI appeared more than ten times on average. Both alpha and beta chains were TCR-sequenced in approximately 200 tumor regions, approximately 68 matched nontumor lung samples and around 50 PBMC samples obtained at surgery. Beta-chain transcripts were consistently detected in greater numbers than alpha-chain transcripts, which likely reflects a higher abundance of beta-chain transcripts. In non-small cell lung cancer, the study made a quantitative comparison of TCR alpha and beta repertoires among multiple tumor regions, matched nontumor lung and blood. The study linked features of the TCR repertoire to counts of nonsynonymous mutations, which were determined by whole-exome sequencing of tumor tissue. Follow-up PBMC samples were sequenced whenever available, and the median time to follow-up was about two years after resection. Results the study describes overall, beyond this receptor: Ubiquitous expanded tumor TCRs were found in blood more often at tumor resection than at routine follow-up. Only around 14 patients were included in the comparisons of baseline and follow-up blood repertoires. Confirming at a functional level the hypothesis that regional TCRs recognize regional mutations was considered to require additional single-cell paired TCR alpha and beta sequencing.

Receptors were amplified or captured by 5' RACE. Instrument used: NextSeq 500. The TCR library protocol attached a unique molecular identifier to each TCR cDNA molecule to allow correction of PCR and sequencing errors. The authors processed their data as follows. TCR identification, UMI-based error correction and CDR3 extraction were performed with Decombinator tools. TCRs above a frequency of 2 per 1,000, corresponding to the top 1% of the tumor frequency distribution, were defined as expanded. Renyi diversity was calculated using the R vegan package after each repertoire was subsampled 100 times to 5,000 TCRs. CDR3 similarity networks were constructed using string-kernel similarity of amino acid triplets, with links drawn between CDR3s whose pairwise similarity was above 0.82. TCRdb ran its own pipeline on the public reads, namely fastp trimming at Q25 and MiXCR clone calling, and kept in-frame beta chains. Rows matching on CDR3 protein sequence are summarized as one entry with the most common DNA and genes. The authors' filters were not applied to this entry. The sample profile shows 110,000 or so distinct CDR3 sequences; 10% to 12% of them were found once. The top ten clonotypes cover about 24% of the sample.

The time point label here, explained by the study, means: blood at routine non-recurrence follow-up after resection. Without any cell sorting, TCR sequencing was performed on whole RNA extracted either from tumor and nontumor lung tissue or from cryopreserved PBMC samples. A patient was chosen for TCR sequencing only when enough RNA was available from at least two tumor regions. Remarks on this clonotype: Its antigen target is currently unknown. No base quality information exists; no much larger clone differs at one position.

The source is a female donor with early-stage non-small cell lung cancer. The sequencing here drew on PBMCs, taken at follow-up.

The CDR3 protein: CASSPHRGLDTYEQYF. DNA sequence: TGTGCCAGCAGTCCCCACAGGGGGTTGGACACCTACGAGCAGTACTTC. The chain was built from TRBV28 and TRBJ2-7; 8 bases in between match TRBD1. Reading from cysteine to phenylalanine, the CDR3 counts 16 amino acids. CDR3 DNA only is kept here, 48 bases in frame from base 1. According to the germline V gene, CDR1 reads MDHEN and CDR2 reads SYDVKM. The germline V and J ends show losses of 5 bases and 2 bases respectively, and no gene match explains 11 bases of the junction.